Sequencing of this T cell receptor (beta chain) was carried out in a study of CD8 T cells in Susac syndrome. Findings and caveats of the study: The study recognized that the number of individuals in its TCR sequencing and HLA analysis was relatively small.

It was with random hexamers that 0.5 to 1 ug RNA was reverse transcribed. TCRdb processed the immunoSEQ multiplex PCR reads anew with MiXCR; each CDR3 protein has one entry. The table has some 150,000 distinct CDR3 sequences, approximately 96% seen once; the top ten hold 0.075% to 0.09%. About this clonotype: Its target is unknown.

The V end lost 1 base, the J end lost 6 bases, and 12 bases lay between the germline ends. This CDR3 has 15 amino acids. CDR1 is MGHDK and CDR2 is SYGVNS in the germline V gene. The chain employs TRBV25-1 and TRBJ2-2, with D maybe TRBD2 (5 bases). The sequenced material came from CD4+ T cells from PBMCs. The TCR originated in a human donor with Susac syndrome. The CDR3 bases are TGTGCCAGCAGTGAATTGAGGGAGCCCGCCGGGGAGCTGTTTTTT. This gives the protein CASSELREPAGELFF.